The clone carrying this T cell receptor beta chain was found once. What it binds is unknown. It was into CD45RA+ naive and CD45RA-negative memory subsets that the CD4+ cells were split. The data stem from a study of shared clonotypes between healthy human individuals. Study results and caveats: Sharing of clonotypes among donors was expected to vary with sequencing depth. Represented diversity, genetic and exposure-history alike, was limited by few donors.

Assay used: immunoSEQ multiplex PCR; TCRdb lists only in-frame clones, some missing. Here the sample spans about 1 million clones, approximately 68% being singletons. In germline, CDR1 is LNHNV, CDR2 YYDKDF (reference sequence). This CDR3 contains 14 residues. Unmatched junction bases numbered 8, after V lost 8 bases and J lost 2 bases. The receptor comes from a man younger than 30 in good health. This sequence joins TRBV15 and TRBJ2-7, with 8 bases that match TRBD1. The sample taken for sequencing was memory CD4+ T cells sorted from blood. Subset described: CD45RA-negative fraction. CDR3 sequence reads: CATRSDRDTYEQYF. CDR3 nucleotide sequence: TGTGCCACCCGTTCGGACAGGGACACCTACGAGCAGTACTTC. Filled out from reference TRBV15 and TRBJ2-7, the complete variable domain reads DAMVIQNPRYQVTQFGKPVTLSCSQTLNHNVMYWYQQKSSQAPKLLFHYYDKDFNNEADTPDNFQSRRPNTSFCFLDIRSPGLGDTAMYLCATRSDRDTYEQYFGPGTRLTVT.